The rows below give T cell receptor beta chains drawn from one sample of a study of T-cell reconstitution after alpha-beta-depleted transplantation in children. TCRdb re-called the PCR reads through MiXCR, storing one row per CDR3 protein. This sample yields 500,000 to 650,000 distinct CDR3 sequences, of which approximately 10% are seen a single time; 13% to 15% belongs to the top ten. The sample was PBMCs, mostly from graft donor cells, taken 180 days after TCRalphabeta/CD19-depleted stem cell transplant. Receptors originate from a female patient aged 2-10 years who had a stem cell transplant for aplastic anemia, so the T cells may come from the graft donor. The CDR3 runs from the conserved cysteine through the conserved F or W. A D gene is named only where the DNA matches it firmly. Rows may omit the clone size; those that give it use once, few, many or a size class.

abundance | j_gene | d_gene | v_gene | CDR3aa | CDR3nt
many | TRBJ1-1 | TRBD1 | TRBV5-1 | CASSPADRGLSTEAFF | TGCGCCAGCAGCCCCGCAGACAGGGGGCTGAGCACTGAAGCTTTCTTT
- | TRBJ2-2 | TRBD1 | TRBV7-2 | CASSFRTGNTGELFF | TGTGCCAGCAGCTTCAGGACAGGGAACACCGGGGAGCTGTTTTTT
few | TRBJ1-5 | - | TRBV7-2 | CASSLLRTGDSNQPQHF | TGTGCCAGCAGCTTACTACGGACGGGAGATAGCAATCAGCCCCAGCATTTT
few | TRBJ2-1 | - | TRBV20-1 | CSAVAGYEQFF | TGCAGTGCTGTGGCCGGGTATGAGCAGTTCTTC
- | TRBJ2-7 | - | TRBV3-1 | CASSQWGSREYDQYF | TGTGCCAGCAGCCAGTGGGGTAGCAGGGAATACGACCAGTACTTC
few | TRBJ2-1 | TRBD2 | TRBV6-2/TRBV6-3 | CLSGSGGYGEQFF | TGTCTTAGCGGGAGTGGGGGCTACGGTGAGCAGTTCTTC
few | TRBJ2-1 | TRBD1 | TRBV6-2/TRBV6-3 | CASRQVGTGIYNEQFF | TGTGCCAGCAGGCAGGTTGGGACAGGGATCTACAATGAGCAGTTCTTC
many | TRBJ2-5 | - | TRBV27 | CASKGHNQETQYF | TGTGCCAGCAAGGGACACAACCAAGAGACCCAGTACTTC
many | TRBJ2-7 | - | TRBV29-1 | CSVGEYEQYF | TGCAGCGTCGGTGAGTACGAGCAGTACTTC
- | TRBJ2-3 | TRBD2 | TRBV27 | CASSLGLARTDTQYF | TGTGCCAGCAGCCTAGGACTAGCGCGCACAGATACGCAGTATTTT
many | TRBJ2-5 | TRBD2 | TRBV12-3/TRBV12-4 | CASGRTPETQYF | TGTGCTAGCGGGAGAACCCCAGAGACCCAGTACTTC
- | TRBJ2-1 | TRBD2 | TRBV20-1 | CSARESGRPLSSYNEQFF | TGCAGTGCTAGAGAGAGCGGGAGGCCGTTGAGCTCCTACAATGAGCAGTTCTTC
many | TRBJ2-5 | - | TRBV7-2 | CASSARETQYF | TGTGCCAGCAGCGCCCGGGAGACCCAGTACTTC
few | TRBJ2-4 | - | TRBV20-1 | CSARDDRRGAKNIQYF | TGCAGTGCTAGAGATGACCGTAGAGGGGCCAAAAACATTCAGTACTTC
- | TRBJ2-7 | TRBD2 | TRBV20-1 | CSARKLGTSGSYEQYF | TGCAGTGCTAGAAAGTTGGGGACTAGCGGCTCCTACGAGCAGTACTTC
few | TRBJ2-1 | - | TRBV7-2 | CATFIVGGSSYNEQFF | TGTGCCACCTTTATAGTCGGGGGCAGCTCCTACAATGAGCAGTTCTTC
- | TRBJ2-1 | - | TRBV11-2 | CASSSGPGRDGSYNEQFF | TGTGCCAGCAGCTCCGGACCTGGGCGGGACGGCTCCTACAATGAGCAGTTCTTC
- | TRBJ1-1 | - | TRBV15 | CATSRVWGEGTEAFF | TGTGCCACCAGCAGAGTTTGGGGCGAGGGTACTGAAGCTTTCTTT
many | TRBJ2-2 | - | TRBV5-1 | CASSLQQASTGELFF | TGCGCCAGCAGCTTACAACAGGCGAGCACCGGGGAGCTGTTTTTT
- | TRBJ2-1 | TRBD2 | TRBV30 | CAWARGGGRPFNEQFF | TGTGCCTGGGCACGGGGGGGCGGGAGGCCGTTCAATGAGCAGTTCTTC
- | TRBJ2-7 | TRBD2 | TRBV28 | CASSHSGGGVSYEQYF | TGTGCCAGCAGTCATAGCGGGGGTGGGGTCTCCTACGAGCAGTACTTC
few | TRBJ2-7 | - | TRBV4-3 | CASSQEPGVTYEQYF | TGCGCCAGCAGCCAAGAACCGGGGGTAACCTACGAGCAGTACTTC
- | TRBJ2-3 | TRBD2 | TRBV7-2 | CASSLAMASGATDTQYF | TGTGCCAGCAGCTTAGCGATGGCTAGCGGAGCCACAGATACGCAGTATTTT
- | TRBJ1-4 | - | TRBV7-3 | CASSFGGTNEKLFF | TGTGCCAGCAGCTTTGGTGGAACTAATGAAAAACTGTTTTTT
few | TRBJ2-1 | TRBD2 | TRBV7-9 | CASSRRLAGDEQFF | TGTGCCAGCAGCAGGAGACTAGCGGGCGATGAGCAGTTCTTC
few | TRBJ2-1 | - | TRBV28 | CASSQEGRDYNEQFF | TGTGCCAGCAGTCAGGAGGGCCGCGACTACAATGAGCAGTTCTTC
- | TRBJ2-3 | - | TRBV20-1 | CSARLTDTQYF | TGCAGTGCTAGACTCACAGATACGCAGTATTTT
few | TRBJ2-1 | - | TRBV6-1 | CAISRGRAAYNEQFF | TGTGCCATATCGAGGGGCAGGGCTGCCTACAATGAGCAGTTCTTC
few | TRBJ2-7 | - | TRBV28 | CASSLRQVDYEQYF | TGTGCCAGCAGTTTGAGGCAGGTCGACTACGAGCAGTACTTC
few | TRBJ2-1 | TRBD2 | TRBV7-9 | CATKDTPGGSGNEQFF | TGTGCCACTAAAGACACGCCGGGGGGGTCGGGCAATGAGCAGTTCTTC
few | TRBJ2-1 | - | TRBV18 | CASSPRVDEQFF | TGTGCCAGCTCACCGAGGGTGGATGAGCAGTTCTTC
many | TRBJ2-5 | - | TRBV28 | CASSSGSQETQYF | TGTGCCAGCAGTTCCGGGTCACAAGAGACCCAGTACTTC
many | TRBJ2-2 | - | TRBV5-1 | CASSLAWQNTGELFF | TGCGCCAGCAGCTTGGCATGGCAGAACACCGGGGAGCTGTTTTTT
few | TRBJ2-5 | TRBD1 | TRBV20-1 | CSTGQNRETQYF | TGCAGCACGGGACAGAACCGAGAGACCCAGTACTTC
- | TRBJ2-7 | - | TRBV12-3/TRBV12-4 | CASSFFTGLLVYEQYF | TGTGCCAGCAGTTTTTTTACGGGACTCCTTGTCTACGAGCAGTACTTC
few | TRBJ2-1 | - | TRBV6-5 | CASSYRGLSSYNEQFF | TGTGCCAGCAGTTACCGCGGGTTGAGCTCCTACAATGAGCAGTTCTTC
- | TRBJ1-1 | - | TRBV25-1 | CASSESLPGGVNTEAFF | TGTGCCAGCAGTGAGTCCCTCCCCGGGGGAGTGAACACTGAAGCTTTCTTT
many | TRBJ1-4 | - | TRBV12-3/TRBV12-4 | CASSLGEPTNEKLFF | TGTGCCAGCAGTTTAGGGGAACCAACTAATGAAAAACTGTTTTTT
few | TRBJ1-2 | - | TRBV20-1 | CSARGGSGYGYTF | TGCAGTGCTAGAGGCGGGAGTGGCTATGGCTACACCTTC